This TCR beta chain emerged from a study of tumor-infiltrating lymphocytes in primary liver carcinoma. Study details: Staging placed the tumors at T1-T3 N0M0, and they measured about 4.2 to 10 cm across. Study results and caveats: Paired tumor-adjacent and tumor-blood samples overlapped less than tumor region pairs did. Blood had a significantly lower top-250-clone fraction than tumors did (p = 0.039).

Starting from approximately 0.45 ug of total RNA, TCR beta cDNA was produced with a primer in the constant region. What produced the TCR beta libraries was three nested multiplex PCR rounds using slightly modified ARM-PCR. Rounds one and two of PCR, each of roughly 10 cycles, were primed with TRBV1-TRBV30 forward primers and a C-beta reverse primer. TCRdb redid the calling of the multiplex PCR reads with MiXCR, one entry per CDR3 protein. The sample yields some 180,000 distinct CDR3 sequences, about 85% seen once. The CDR3 is 16 residues long. Germline-derived CDR1 and CDR2 are SGHNT and YENEEA. Of note for this clonotype: Its target is not known. Its ends do not fully match the called genes, so a read error is possible.

Unsorted bulk tissue, about 18-31 mg of it, served as the source for co-extraction of RNA and DNA. For each tumor, five separate regions were sampled. The chain combines TRBV11-3 with TRBJ2-3, with 8 bases fitting TRBD2. This TCR came from a man between 40 and 49 years old with primary liver carcinoma and hepatitis B virus infection. Sequenced sample: tumor tissue from primary liver carcinoma. The DNA for the CDR3 is TGTGCCGGCAGCGGCTGCCAGGCGGGAGGAGTGGATACGCAGTATTTT. Protein product: CAGSGCQAGGVDTQYF.